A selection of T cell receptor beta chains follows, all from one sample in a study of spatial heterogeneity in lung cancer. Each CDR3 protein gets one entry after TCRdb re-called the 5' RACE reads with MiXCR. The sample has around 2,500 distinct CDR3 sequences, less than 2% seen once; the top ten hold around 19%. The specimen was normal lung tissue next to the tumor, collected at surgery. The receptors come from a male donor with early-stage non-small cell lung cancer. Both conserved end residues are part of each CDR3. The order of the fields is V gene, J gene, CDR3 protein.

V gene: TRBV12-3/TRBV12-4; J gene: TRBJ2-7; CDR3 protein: CASSPRQGVYEQYF
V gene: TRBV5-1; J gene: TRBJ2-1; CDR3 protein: CASSSSAGGRLGEQFF
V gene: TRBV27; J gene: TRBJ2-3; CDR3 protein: CASSHSGGSTDTQYF
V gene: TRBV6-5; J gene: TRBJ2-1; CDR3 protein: CASSYEISAANEQFF
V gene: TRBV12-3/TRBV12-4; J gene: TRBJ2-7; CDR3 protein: CASSPRQGGYEQYF
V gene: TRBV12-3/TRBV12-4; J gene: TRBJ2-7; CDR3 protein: CASSRQAGPGNEQYF
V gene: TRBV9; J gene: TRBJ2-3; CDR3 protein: CASSVVGNTDTQYF
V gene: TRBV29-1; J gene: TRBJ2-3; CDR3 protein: CSVSRDRETDTQYF
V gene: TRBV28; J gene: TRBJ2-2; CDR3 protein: CASSGTGDTGELFF
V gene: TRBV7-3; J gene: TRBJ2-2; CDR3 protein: CASSSQGTGELFF
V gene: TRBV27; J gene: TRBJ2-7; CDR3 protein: CASSHGPSYEQYF
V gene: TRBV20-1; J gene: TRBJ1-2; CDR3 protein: CSARDQGSTTSYYGDTF
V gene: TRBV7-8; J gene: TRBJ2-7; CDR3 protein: CASSSFRTPVYEQYF
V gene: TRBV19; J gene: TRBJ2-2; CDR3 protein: CASSAAGQDNTGELFF
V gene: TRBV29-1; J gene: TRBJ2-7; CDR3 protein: CSVEVLMGRGAIEQYF
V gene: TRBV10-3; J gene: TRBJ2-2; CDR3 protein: CAISESLAGGDTGELFF
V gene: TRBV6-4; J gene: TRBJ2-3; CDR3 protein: CASSDGTGGTDTQYF
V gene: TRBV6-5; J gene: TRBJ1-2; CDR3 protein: CASSLERGYYGYTF
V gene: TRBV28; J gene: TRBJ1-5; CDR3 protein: CASRLLRGVSSQPQHF
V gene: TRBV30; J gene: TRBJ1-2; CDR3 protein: CAWERSGYTF
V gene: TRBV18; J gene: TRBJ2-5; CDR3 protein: CASSPLAGRPRGETQYF
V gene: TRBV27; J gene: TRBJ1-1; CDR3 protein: CASSLLPGTTEAFF
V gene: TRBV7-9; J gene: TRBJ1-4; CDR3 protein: CASSLAGPMQTANEKLFF
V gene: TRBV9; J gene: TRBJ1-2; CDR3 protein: CASSVATASTYGYTF
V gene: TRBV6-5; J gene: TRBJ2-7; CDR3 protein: CASNRQGISYEQYF
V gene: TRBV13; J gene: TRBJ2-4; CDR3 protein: CASSLNRGKNIQYF
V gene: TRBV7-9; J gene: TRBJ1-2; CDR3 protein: CASSPGTDYYGYTF
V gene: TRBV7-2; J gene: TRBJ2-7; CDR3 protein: CASSLESSANDRF
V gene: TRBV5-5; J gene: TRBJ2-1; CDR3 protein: CASSLGEYNEQFF